This T cell receptor (beta chain) came from a study of CD8+CD57+ T cells in acquired aplastic anemia. At the level of the study: CD4+ and CD8+ cells, once sorted, gave DNA averaging roughly 3.2 ug.

Study results and caveats: The number of CD8+ CDR3 sequences shared by patients and controls was around 30. Between patients and controls, CD8+ Simpson's diversity did not vary significantly.

The use of genomic DNA as template underpinned the TCR beta VDJ and CDR3 profiling. One entry per CDR3 protein results from TCRdb running MiXCR on the reads. The table shows 150,000 to 200,000 distinct CDR3 sequences, with about 64% occurring only once. The CDR3 has 16 amino acids. V was shortened by 4 bases and J by 5 bases, with 20 bases between the two germline ends. Germline V gene lookup returns CDR1 PRHDT and CDR2 FYEKMQ (reference sequence). This clonotype was counted many times. Antigen: not known. Sequenced input: sorted CD4+, CD8+, or CD8+CD57+ T cells (not recorded which) from PBMCs. The rearrangement links TRBV13 to TRBJ1-1; D possibly corresponds to TRBD1 (6 bases). This clonotype was obtained from a human donor with severe aplastic anemia or a healthy control (not recorded which). The CDR3 loop is CASSYSHSGQGTEAFF. DNA of the CDR3: TGTGCCAGCAGCTATAGTCACTCCGGGCAGGGGACTGAAGCTTTCTTT.